This T cell receptor beta chain was captured in a study of OX40 agonist ivuxolimab in advanced cancers. In the study overall: The patients received ivuxolimab by intravenous route every 2 weeks at 0.01 to 10 mg/kg.

The data were produced by immunoSEQ multiplex PCR, yet TCRdb's version contains in-frame clones alone and is incomplete. The data hold around 23,000 clones, with 77% observed a single time. Per the germline V gene, CDR1 is MNHEY and CDR2 is SMNVEV (reference sequence). The junction had 15 bases not matched to a gene; V was cut back by 7 bases and J by 3 bases. CDR3 length: 16 residues. This chain connects TRBV27 to TRBJ2-7; 7 nucleotides line up with TRBD2. The sequence derives from an adult with an advanced solid tumor such as melanoma, head and neck, liver or kidney cancer. The specimen was CD4+ or CD8+ T cells sorted from blood, collected in a trial of the OX40 agonist ivuxolimab. CDR3 in amino acids: CASTPFAGREGYEQYF. The CDR3, as DNA: TGTGCCAGCACCCCATTTGCGGGGAGGGAAGGCTACGAGCAGTACTTC.